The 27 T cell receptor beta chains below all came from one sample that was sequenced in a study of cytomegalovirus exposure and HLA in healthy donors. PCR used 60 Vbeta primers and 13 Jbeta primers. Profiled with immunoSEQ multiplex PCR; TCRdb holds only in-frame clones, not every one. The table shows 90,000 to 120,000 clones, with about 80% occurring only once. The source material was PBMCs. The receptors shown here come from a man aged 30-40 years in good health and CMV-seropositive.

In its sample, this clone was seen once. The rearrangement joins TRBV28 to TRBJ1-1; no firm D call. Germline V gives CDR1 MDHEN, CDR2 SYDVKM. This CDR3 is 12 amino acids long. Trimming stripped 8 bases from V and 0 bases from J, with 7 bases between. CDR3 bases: TGTGCCAGCCGTCTACTGAACACTGAAGCTTTCTTT. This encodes CASRLLNTEAFF.

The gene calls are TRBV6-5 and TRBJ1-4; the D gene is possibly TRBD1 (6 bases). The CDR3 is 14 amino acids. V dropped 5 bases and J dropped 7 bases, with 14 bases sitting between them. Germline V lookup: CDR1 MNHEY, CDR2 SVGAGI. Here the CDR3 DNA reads TGTGCCAGCAGTACCGGGACATGGACTGAAAAACTGTTTTTT. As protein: CASSTGTWTEKLFF.

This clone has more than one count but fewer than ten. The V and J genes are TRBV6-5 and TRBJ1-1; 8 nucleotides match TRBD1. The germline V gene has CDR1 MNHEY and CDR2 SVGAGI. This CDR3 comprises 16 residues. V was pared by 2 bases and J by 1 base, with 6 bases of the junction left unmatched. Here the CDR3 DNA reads TGTGCCAGCAGTTACCAGAGGACAGGGCCGAACACTGAAGCTTTCTTT. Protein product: CASSYQRTGPNTEAFF.

CDR3 in DNA: TGCAGCGTTGAAGAAGGGGGCTATGGCTACACCTTC. Translated: CSVEEGGYGYTF. This chain uses TRBV29-1 with TRBJ1-2; TRBD1 might be the D (6 bases). Germline V CDR1 and CDR2: SQVTM, ANQGSEA. The CDR3 length is 12 residues. Trimming cost V 0 bases and J 4 bases, with 6 bases left between them.

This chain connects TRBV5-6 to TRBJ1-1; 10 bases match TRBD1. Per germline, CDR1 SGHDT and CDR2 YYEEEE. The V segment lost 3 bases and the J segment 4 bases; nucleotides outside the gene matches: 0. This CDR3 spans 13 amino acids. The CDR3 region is CASSWTGGTEAFF. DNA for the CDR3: TGTGCCAGCAGCTGGACAGGGGGCACTGAAGCTTTCTTT.

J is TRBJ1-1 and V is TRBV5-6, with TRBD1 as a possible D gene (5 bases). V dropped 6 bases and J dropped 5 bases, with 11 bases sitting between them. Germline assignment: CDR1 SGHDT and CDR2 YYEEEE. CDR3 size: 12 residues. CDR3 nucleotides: TGTGCCAGCAACGGCGGGGGGACTGAAGCTTTCTTT. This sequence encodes CASNGGGTEAFF.

The CDR3 nucleotides read TGCGCCAGCAGCCCCGGGACAGGGGGCAAAACGCAGTATTTT. Translated, it gives CASSPGTGGKTQYF. The chain employs TRBV10-1 and TRBJ2-3; 12 positions agree with TRBD1. Germline V gene sequence: CDR1 WNHNN, CDR2 SYGVQD (reference sequence). V lost 6 bases and J lost 9; bases outside the gene matches: 7. The CDR3 sequence is 14 residues long.

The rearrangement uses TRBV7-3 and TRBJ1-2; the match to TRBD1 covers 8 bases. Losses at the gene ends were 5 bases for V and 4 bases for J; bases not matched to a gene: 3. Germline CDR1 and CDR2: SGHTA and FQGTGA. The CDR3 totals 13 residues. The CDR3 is CASSGQGGYGYTF. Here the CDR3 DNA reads TGTGCCAGCAGCGGACAGGGAGGCTATGGCTACACCTTC.

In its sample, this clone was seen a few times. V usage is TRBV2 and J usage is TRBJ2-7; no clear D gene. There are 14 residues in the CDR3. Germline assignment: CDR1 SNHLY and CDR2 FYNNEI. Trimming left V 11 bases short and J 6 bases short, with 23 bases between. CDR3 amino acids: CASLDRVVFREQYF. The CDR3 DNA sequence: TGTGCCTCGTTAGACCGGGTGGTGTTTCGCGAGCAGTACTTC.

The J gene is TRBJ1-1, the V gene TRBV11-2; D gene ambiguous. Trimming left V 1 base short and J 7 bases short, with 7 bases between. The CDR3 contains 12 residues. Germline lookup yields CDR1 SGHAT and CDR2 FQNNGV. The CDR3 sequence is CASSLGFGEAFF. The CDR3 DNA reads TGTGCCAGCAGCTTAGGGTTCGGTGAAGCTTTCTTT.

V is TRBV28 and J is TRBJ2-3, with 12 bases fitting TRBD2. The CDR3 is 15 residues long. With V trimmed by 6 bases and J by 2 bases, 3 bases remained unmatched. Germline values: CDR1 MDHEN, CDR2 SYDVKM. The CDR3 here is CASSPSGGVTDTQYF. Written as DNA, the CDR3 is TGTGCCAGCAGCCCTAGCGGGGGGGTCACAGATACGCAGTATTTT.

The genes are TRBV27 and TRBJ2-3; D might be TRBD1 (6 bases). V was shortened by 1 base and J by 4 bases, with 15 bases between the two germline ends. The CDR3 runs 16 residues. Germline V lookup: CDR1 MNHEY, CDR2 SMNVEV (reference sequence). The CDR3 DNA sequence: TGTGCCAGCAGTTTATGGGGGCAGGCCTTCTCAGATACGCAGTATTTT. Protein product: CASSLWGQAFSDTQYF.

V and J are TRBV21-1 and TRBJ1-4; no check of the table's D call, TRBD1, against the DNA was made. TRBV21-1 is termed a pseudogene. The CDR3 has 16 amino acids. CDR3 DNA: TGTGCCAGCAGCAAAAGTGGACAGTCAACTAATGAAAAACTGTTTTTT. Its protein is CASSKSGQSTNEKLFF.

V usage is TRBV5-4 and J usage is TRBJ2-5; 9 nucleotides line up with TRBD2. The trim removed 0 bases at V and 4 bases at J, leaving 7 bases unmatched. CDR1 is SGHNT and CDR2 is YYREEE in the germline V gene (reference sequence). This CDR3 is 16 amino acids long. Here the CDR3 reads CASSLDLSGGGETQYF. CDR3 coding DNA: TGTGCCAGCAGCTTGGATCTTAGCGGGGGTGGAGAGACCCAGTACTTC.

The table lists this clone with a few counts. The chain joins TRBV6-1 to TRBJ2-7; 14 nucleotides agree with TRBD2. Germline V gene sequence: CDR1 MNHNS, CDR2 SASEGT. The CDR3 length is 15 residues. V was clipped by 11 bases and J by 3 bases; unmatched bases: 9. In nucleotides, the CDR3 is TGTGCCTCCAGACTAGCGGGGGGGCCCCTCTACGAGCAGTACTTC. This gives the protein CASRLAGGPLYEQYF.

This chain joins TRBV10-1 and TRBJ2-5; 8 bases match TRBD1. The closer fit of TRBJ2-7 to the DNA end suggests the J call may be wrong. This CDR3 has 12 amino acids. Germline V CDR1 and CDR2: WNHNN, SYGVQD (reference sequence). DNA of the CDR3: TGCGCCAGCAGTTCAGGGGGCGCCGAGCAGTACTTC. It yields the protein CASSSGGAEQYF.

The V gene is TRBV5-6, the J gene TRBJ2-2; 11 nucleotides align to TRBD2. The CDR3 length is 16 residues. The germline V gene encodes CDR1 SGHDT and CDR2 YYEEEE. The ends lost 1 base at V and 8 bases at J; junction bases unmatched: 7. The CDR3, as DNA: TGTGCCAGCAGCTTGACTAGCGGGGGTTTATTGGGGGAGCTGTTTTTT. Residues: CASSLTSGGLLGELFF.

The CDR3 region is CASRGGANTGELFF. CDR3 sequence (DNA): TGTGCCAGCAGAGGGGGGGCGAACACCGGGGAGCTGTTTTTT. The rearrangement joins TRBV7-3 to TRBJ2-2; TRBD2 is a possible D gene (7 bases). The V end lost 6 bases, the J end lost 0 bases, and 8 bases lay between the germline ends. This CDR3 contains 14 residues. Germline V gene lookup returns CDR1 SGHTA and CDR2 FQGTGA.

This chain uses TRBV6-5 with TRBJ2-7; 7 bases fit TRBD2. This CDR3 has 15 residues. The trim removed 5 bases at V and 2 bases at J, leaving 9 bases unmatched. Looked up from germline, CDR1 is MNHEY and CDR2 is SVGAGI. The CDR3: CASSLRLAGPYEQYF. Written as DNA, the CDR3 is TGTGCCAGCAGTCTACGACTAGCTGGGCCCTACGAGCAGTACTTC.

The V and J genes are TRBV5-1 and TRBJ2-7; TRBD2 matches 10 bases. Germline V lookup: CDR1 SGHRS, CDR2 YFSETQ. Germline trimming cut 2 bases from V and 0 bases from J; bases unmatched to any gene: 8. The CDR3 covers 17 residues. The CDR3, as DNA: TGCGCCAGCAGCTTCGGACCAACTAGCGGGGCCTCCTACGAGCAGTACTTC. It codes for CASSFGPTSGASYEQYF.

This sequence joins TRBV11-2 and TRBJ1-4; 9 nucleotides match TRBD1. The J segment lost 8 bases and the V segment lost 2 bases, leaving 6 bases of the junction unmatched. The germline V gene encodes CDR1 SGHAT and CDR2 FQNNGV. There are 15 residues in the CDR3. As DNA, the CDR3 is TGTGCCAGCAGCTTAAAGACAGGGGGGTGGGAAAAACTGTTTTTT. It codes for CASSLKTGGWEKLFF.

DNA for the CDR3: TGTGCCAGCAGATCCCACGGCACAGACAGAACACACACTGAAGCTTTCTTT. Its protein is CASRSHGTDRTHTEAFF. V is TRBV13 and J is TRBJ1-1; D perhaps matches TRBD1 (5 bases). The CDR3 has 17 residues. V dropped 6 bases and J dropped 3 bases, with 23 bases sitting between them. CDR1 is PRHDT and CDR2 is FYEKMQ in the germline V gene (reference sequence).

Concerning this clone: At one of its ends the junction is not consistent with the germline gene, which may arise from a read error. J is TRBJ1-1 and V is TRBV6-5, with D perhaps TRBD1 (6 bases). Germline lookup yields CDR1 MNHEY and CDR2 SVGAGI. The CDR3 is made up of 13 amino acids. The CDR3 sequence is CAISGGQNTEAFF. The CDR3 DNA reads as TGTGCCATCAGTGGGGGACAGAACACTGAAGCTTTCTTT.

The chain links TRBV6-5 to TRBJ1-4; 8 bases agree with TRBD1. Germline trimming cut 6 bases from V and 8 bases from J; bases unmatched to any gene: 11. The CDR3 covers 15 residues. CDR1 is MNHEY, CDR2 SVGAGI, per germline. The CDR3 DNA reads TGTGCCAGCAGCCCCGGGACAGGATTGAGCGAAAAACTGTTTTTT. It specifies CASSPGTGLSEKLFF.

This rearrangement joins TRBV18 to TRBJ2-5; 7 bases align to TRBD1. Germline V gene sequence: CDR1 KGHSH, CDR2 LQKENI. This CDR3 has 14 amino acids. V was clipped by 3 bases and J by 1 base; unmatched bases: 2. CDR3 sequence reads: CASSPRQGQETQYF. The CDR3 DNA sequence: TGTGCCAGCTCACCCCGACAGGGCCAAGAGACCCAGTACTTC. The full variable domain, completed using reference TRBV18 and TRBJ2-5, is NAGVMQNPRHLVRRRGQEARLRCSPMKGHSHVYWYRQLPEEGLKFMVYLQKENIIDESGMPKERFSAEFPKEGPSILRIQQVVRGDSAAYFCASSPRQGQETQYFGPGTRLLVL.

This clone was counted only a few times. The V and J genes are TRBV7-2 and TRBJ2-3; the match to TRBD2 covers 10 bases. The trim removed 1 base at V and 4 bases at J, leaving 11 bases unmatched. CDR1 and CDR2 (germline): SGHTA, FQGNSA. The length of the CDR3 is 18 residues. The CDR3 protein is CASSLGPQRGGGPDTQYF. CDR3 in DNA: TGTGCCAGCAGCTTAGGACCCCAGCGGGGGGGAGGCCCAGATACGCAGTATTTT.

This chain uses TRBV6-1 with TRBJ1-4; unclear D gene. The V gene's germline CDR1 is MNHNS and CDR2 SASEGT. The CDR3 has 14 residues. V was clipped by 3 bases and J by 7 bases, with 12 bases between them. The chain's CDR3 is CASSDTAEGEKLFF. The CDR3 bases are TGTGCCAGCAGTGACACGGCGGAAGGTGAAAAACTGTTTTTT.